Listed below are T cell receptor beta chains from one sample, sequenced in a study of cytomegalovirus exposure and HLA in healthy donors. TCRdb's table, derived via immunoSEQ multiplex PCR, lists solely in-frame clones and lacks some. The sample holds 120,000 or so clones, under 80% seen once. Sequencing was performed on PBMCs. The receptors were gathered from a woman in her forties or fifties in good health and CMV-seropositive. Each CDR3 is given with its conserved first and last residue.

v_gene	len	j_gene	CDR3aa
TRBV5-5	14	TRBJ1-2	CASSSGTGFVGYTF
TRBV10-1	14	TRBJ1-1	CASSEVIECTEAFF
TRBV6-5	15	TRBJ2-3	CASRGLAGNTDTQYF
TRBV28	13	TRBJ1-2	CASRAGGHYGYTF
TRBV10-1	15	TRBJ1-1	CASSETENLNTEAFF
TRBV12-5	14	TRBJ1-1	CASGGPTLNTEAFF
TRBV15	18	TRBJ2-2	CATSRDWDRLKNTGELFF
TRBV2	16	TRBJ2-4	CASSHNRDRYKNIQYF
TRBV12-2	17	TRBJ1-1	CASRLAKTRGQNTEAFF
TRBV7-6	15	TRBJ2-7	CASSYRQGRVHEQYF
TRBV4-1	16	TRBJ2-6	CASSQTEASGANVLTF
TRBV5-4	16	TRBJ1-1	CASSSGQVSLNTEAFF
TRBV5-1	14	TRBJ2-5	CASSVGTVQETQYF
TRBV10-2	14	TRBJ2-7	CASSESGQDYEQYF
TRBV7-9	15	TRBJ2-3	CASSFDTLNTDTQYF
TRBV6-4	13	TRBJ1-5	CASSDQAGQPQHF
TRBV4-2	16	TRBJ1-1	CASSQGVDRGITEAFF
TRBV5-1	12	TRBJ1-1	CASSPDSQEAFF
TRBV10-3	15	TRBJ2-7	CATSGRSSATYEQYF
TRBV11-2	15	TRBJ1-5	CASSLGQISNQPQHF
TRBV6-5	14	TRBJ2-2	CASSYSRETGELFF
TRBV4-2	15	TRBJ2-7	CASSQGTSAAYEQYF
TRBV27	16	TRBJ2-3	CASSTPGQGLADTQYF
TRBV5-1	17	TRBJ2-3	CASTGLAGDTGTDTQYF
TRBV25-1	17	TRBJ2-3	CASSVGRGLPGTDTQYF
TRBV29-1	11	TRBJ1-1	CSGDTNTEAFF
TRBV11-2	13	TRBJ2-5	CASSKDREETQYF
TRBV10-3	14	TRBJ2-1	CAISGGAQYNEQFF
TRBV7-2	16	TRBJ2-1	CASSLGLAGAGNEQFF
TRBV7-2	14	TRBJ2-7	CASSLGGLVYEQYF
TRBV4-1	15	TRBJ1-6	CASSQVGQGVTPLHF
TRBV27	15	TRBJ1-1	CATQEQGTGTTEAFF
TRBV6-5	15	TRBJ2-1	CASRGSGLINNEQFF
TRBV4-2	15	TRBJ1-5	CASSQEARGNQPQHF
TRBV5-1	15	TRBJ2-1	CASSAAGGSYNEQFF
TRBV6-1	16	TRBJ1-5	CASNEGTVYSNQPQHF
TRBV5-1	14	TRBJ1-4	CASSETGLNEKLFF
TRBV10-3	13	TRBJ2-1	CAISGGLLNEQFF
TRBV4-3	14	TRBJ1-1	CASSQRTGDTEAFF
TRBV2	14	TRBJ2-1	CASETSGYYNEQFF
TRBV19	15	TRBJ1-4	CASSIGQGASKKLFF
TRBV19	13	TRBJ1-1	CASSGRGFTEAFF
TRBV11-3	14	TRBJ1-1	CASSKDRGSTEAFF
TRBV18	17	TRBJ1-5	CASSPTIGLGSAQPQHF
TRBV29-1	12	TRBJ2-1	CSVNRGWNEQFF
TRBV6-4	13	TRBJ1-1	CASSESGNTEAFF
TRBV7-2	15	TRBJ2-3	CASSLRTSGGDTQYF
TRBV6-4	15	TRBJ2-1	CASSYGTGGGNEQFF
TRBV29-1	13	TRBJ1-2	CSVGTGTGAGYTF
TRBV6-5	14	TRBJ2-3	CAAAGFGRTDTQYF
TRBV19	18	TRBJ1-1	CASSARTPGTGGSTEAFF
TRBV5-6	13	TRBJ2-7	CASTRRGFYEQYF